These 31 T cell receptor beta chains originate from one sample sequenced in a study of tumor and adjacent non-tumor tissue in lung cancer. RNA was extracted from bulk tissue without any cell sorting. The library came from three nested PCR rounds adapted from ARM-PCR protocols. A single record per CDR3 protein comes from TCRdb applying MiXCR to the multiplex PCR reads. The sample contains roughly 65,000 distinct CDR3 sequences, 60% of which appear only once. The sample consisted of lung tumor tissue. All receptors come from a man in his fifties or sixties with non-small cell lung cancer.

This clonotype was seen ten or more times. As DNA, the CDR3 is TGTGCCAGCAGCCATCAGGACGAGCAGTACTTC. Translating gives CASSHQDEQYF. This rearrangement joins TRBV11-2 to TRBJ2-7; no definite D call. V gave up 5 bases and J gave up 5 bases, with 7 bases separating them. The germline CDR1 and CDR2 sequences are SGHAT and FQNNGV. This CDR3 spans 11 amino acids.

The chain recombines TRBV12-3 or TRBV12-4 with TRBJ1-1, with D possibly matching TRBD1 (6 bases). CDR3 length: 12 residues. Trimming shortened V by 7 bases and J by 11 bases, and 17 bases separated the two germline ends. The CDR3: CASNSRTAYAFF. DNA of the CDR3: TGTGCCAGCAATAGTCGGACAGCCTACGCTTTCTTT.

As for this clonotype: A junction boundary mismatches the germline segment, possibly from a read error. The chain combines TRBV6-5 with TRBJ2-1; D is undetermined. This CDR3 has 15 amino acids. Germline lookup yields CDR1 MNHEY and CDR2 SVGAGI. CDR3 nucleotide sequence: TGTGCCAGCAGTTACGTCGCAGGAGCCTTGAATGAGCGGTTCTTC. Its translation: CASSYVAGALNERFF.

V gene TRBV5-4 combines with J gene TRBJ2-3; 12 bases align to TRBD2. V shed 5 bases, J shed 2 bases, and the junction held 18 bases outside the gene matches. This CDR3 spans 20 amino acids. CDR1 and CDR2 (germline): SGHNT, YYREEE (reference sequence). The CDR3 loop is CASRRITTSGRRVTTDTQYF. CDR3 DNA sequence: TGTGCCAGCAGACGAATCACAACTAGCGGGAGGAGGGTTACCACAGATACGCAGTATTTT.

Regarding this clonotype: A much larger clone sits a single nucleotide away, making a read error possible. The V call is TRBV6-5, the J call TRBJ2-2, with TRBD1 matching over 9 bases. Germline loops: CDR1 MNHEY, CDR2 SVGAGI. The CDR3 has 15 residues. The CDR3 protein is CASKGQGQNTRELFF. The CDR3 DNA sequence: TGTGCCAGCAAGGGACAGGGCCAAAACACCAGGGAGCTGTTTTTT.

A remark on this clonotype: One end of the junction does not line up with germline, which may come from a read error. The chain couples TRBV29-1 to TRBJ2-1; a weak D match, TRBD1 (5 bases). This CDR3 has 14 residues. Germline V gene lookup returns CDR1 SQVTM and CDR2 ANQGSEA. CDR3 sequence (DNA): TGCAGTGTTGTCAGGGCTGTCTTCTTGGATGAGCAGTTCTTC. Translation gives CSVVRAVFLDEQFF.

This clonotype appeared once. The junction departs from germline at one end; a sequencing error may be responsible. The chain couples TRBV11-2 to TRBJ2-1, with D perhaps matching TRBD1 or TRBD2 (5 bases each). Per the germline V gene, CDR1 is SGHAT and CDR2 is FQNNGV. This CDR3 has 14 amino acids. CDR3 sequence reads: CANSLLSLGDEQFF. The CDR3 DNA is TGTGCCAACAGCTTGCTTTCTCTTGGGGACGAGCAGTTCTTC.

This rearrangement joins TRBV5-1 to TRBJ1-1; tentatively, D is TRBD1 (6 bases). Germline V gene sequence: CDR1 SGHRS, CDR2 YFSETQ. Trimming left V 2 bases short and J 0 bases short, with 8 bases between. The CDR3 is 14 amino acids. In DNA, the CDR3 is TGCGCCAGCAGCTTCGACAGGATGAACACTGAAGCTTTCTTT. It translates to CASSFDRMNTEAFF.

Points on this clonotype: The CDR3 carries no conserved terminal phenylalanine or tryptophan, so it likely arises from a read error. The chain carries TRBV6-5 and TRBJ2-2; 7 bases are a match to TRBD1. The germline V gene has CDR1 MNHEY and CDR2 SVGAGI. CDR3 length: 14 residues. CDR3 nucleotides: TGTGCCAGCCGGAGACAGGGCGAGACCGGAGAGCTGTTTCCT. Translation gives CASRRQGETGELFP.

Worth noting for this clonotype: A much larger clone is a single base away; this may be a read error. The CDR3 DNA follows: TGTGCCAGCAGAGACAGCTCTGGGGCCAACGTCCTGACTTTC. Protein product: CASRDSSGANVLTF. V is TRBV28 and J is TRBJ2-6, with D maybe TRBD1 (5 bases). V was trimmed by 6 bases and J by 0 bases, leaving 6 bases between them. This CDR3 region has 14 residues. Germline assignment: CDR1 MDHEN and CDR2 SYDVKM.

The table lists this clonotype with a few counts. A much larger clone lies one base from this, so it may be a read error. This chain links TRBV10-3 with TRBJ2-1, with 7 bases that match TRBD2. Looked up from germline, CDR1 is ENHRY and CDR2 is SYGVKD. The length of the CDR3 is 14 residues. Losses at the gene ends were 6 bases for V and 9 bases for J; bases not matched to a gene: 11. CDR3 DNA sequence: TGTGCCATCAGAGGACTAGTGGGAGAGGCTGAGCAGTTCTTC. It is translated as CAIRGLVGEAEQFF.

This clonotype was detected only a few times. It may be a read error: a sequence one base away is much more abundant. V and J are TRBV6-6 and TRBJ1-3; D might be TRBD1 (6 bases). The CDR3 runs 16 residues. In germline, CDR1 is MNHNY, CDR2 SVGAGI (reference sequence). In nucleotides, the CDR3 is TGTGCCAGCAGTTACGCACCCGGGACAAGAGGAACCACCATATATTTT. Amino acid sequence: CASSYAPGTRGTTIYF.

As regards this clonotype: This may arise from a read error, as a much more abundant clone is one base away. This chain joins TRBV6-5 and TRBJ2-1; D uncertain. CDR1 is MNHEY and CDR2 is SVGAGI in the germline V gene. The CDR3 length is 15 residues. CDR3 sequence: CASSYSQESYNEQSF. The CDR3 DNA reads as TGTGCCAGCAGTTACTCCCAGGAAAGCTACAATGAGCAGTCCTTC.

Turning to this clonotype: It is likely a read error, because the conserved phenylalanine at the end of the CDR3 is missing. The CDR3 spells CASSLWAETQYS. The CDR3 region has the DNA TGTGCCAGCAGTTTATGGGCTGAGACCCAGTACTCC. The V gene is TRBV12-3 or TRBV12-4, the J gene TRBJ2-5; no firm D call. V dropped 2 bases and J dropped 5 bases, with 6 bases sitting between them. The CDR3 totals 12 residues.

This clonotype was detected only a few times. Mismatch with germline at one junction end may stem from a read error. V gene TRBV28 combines with J gene TRBJ1-5, with a tentative D call TRBD1 (5 bases). Germline V lookup: CDR1 MDHEN, CDR2 SYDVKM. The CDR3 has 13 residues. The chain's CDR3 is CTSSETGDQPQHF. The CDR3 DNA sequence: TGTACCAGCAGCGAGACGGGGGATCAGCCCCAGCATTTT. The variable domain in full, with the rest retrieved from reference TRBV28 and TRBJ1-5, is DVKVTQSSRYLVKRTGEKVFLECVQDMDHENMFWYRQDPGLGLRLIYFSYDVKMKEKGDIPEGYSVSREKKERFSLILESASTNQTSMYLCTSSETGDQPQHFGDGTRLSIL.

This clonotype has only a few counts. This likely comes from a read error, as the CDR3 has no conserved phenylalanine or tryptophan at its end. The chain employs TRBV28 and TRBJ2-7; 8 nucleotides line up with TRBD2. V gave up 0 bases and J gave up 5 bases; unmatched junction bases: 3. CDR1 is MDHEN, CDR2 SYDVKM, per germline. The CDR3 is 14 amino acids. The CDR3 protein is CASSLWREAHEQYS. In nucleotides, the CDR3 is TGTGCCAGCAGTTTATGGCGGGAGGCCCACGAGCAGTACTCC.

As regards this clonotype: Relative to the germline gene, one junction end is altered; a read error may explain this. V is TRBV11-3 and J is TRBJ2-1; no clear D. The length of the CDR3 is 12 residues. Germline CDR1 and CDR2: SGHNT and YENEEA. CDR3 sequence: CASSLERSGLAF. The CDR3 bases are TGTGCCAGTAGTTTAGAACGGTCTGGGCTTGCCTTC.

This clonotype was seen only once. Because the CDR3 is missing its conserved closing phenylalanine or tryptophan, this is likely a read error. The CDR3 spells CARSLAGQAVNEQFI. The CDR3 nucleotides read TGTGCAAGGAGCCTAGCGGGCCAGGCTGTCAATGAGCAGTTCATC. V is TRBV11-3 and J is TRBJ2-1; TRBD2 matches at 8 bases. Per germline, CDR1 SGHNT and CDR2 YENEEA. This CDR3 has 15 amino acids.

In the case of this clonotype: The junction departs from germline at one end; a sequencing error may be responsible. This chain joins TRBV11-2 and TRBJ1-6; possibly TRBD1 for D (6 bases). This CDR3 spans 16 amino acids. The germline CDR1 and CDR2 sequences are SGHAT and FQNNGV. The CDR3 DNA is TGTGTTAGCAGCTTCACGGGACACAACTATAGTTCACCGCTCCATTTT. Translating it yields CVSSFTGHNYSSPLHF. Variable domain in full (rest from reference TRBV11-2 and TRBJ1-6): EAGVAQSPRYKIIEKRQSVAFWCNPISGHATLYWYQQILGQGPKLLIQFQNNGVVDDSQLPKDRFSAERLKGVDSTLKIQPAKLEDSAVYLCVSSFTGHNYSSPLHFGNGTRLTVT.

Worth noting for this clonotype: It may be a read error: a sequence one base away is much more abundant. The gene calls are TRBV7-9 and TRBJ2-7; D could derive from TRBD1 or TRBD2 (6 bases each). This CDR3 is 14 amino acids long. Germline V gene lookup returns CDR1 SEHNR and CDR2 FQNEAQ (reference sequence). V was cut by 2 bases and J by 5 bases, with 13 bases left in between. CDR3: CASSLNGGPHEQYF. CDR3 DNA: TGTGCCAGCAGCTTAAATGGGGGGCCCCACGAGCAGTACTTC.

Comment on this clonotype: A much bigger clone sits one base away, suggesting this may be a read error. This chain uses TRBV6-5 with TRBJ2-7; D is unclear. With 0 bases removed from V and 4 bases from J, the gap between germline ends came to 13 bases. CDR1 MNHEY and CDR2 SVGAGI come from the germline V gene. The CDR3 is 15 residues long. The CDR3 here is CASSYSGTAPYEQYF. The CDR3 region has the DNA TGTGCCAGCAGTTACTCGGGTACAGCGCCGTACGAGCAGTACTTC.

In its sample, this clonotype was seen many times. V and J are TRBV7-9 and TRBJ2-3; TRBD2 matches at 7 bases. V shed 4 bases and J 6 bases; nucleotides not matched to a gene: 10. The CDR3 has 15 amino acids. Germline assignment: CDR1 SEHNR and CDR2 FQNEAQ (reference sequence). The CDR3 loop is CASSYWREMDDTQYF. In nucleotides, the CDR3 is TGTGCCAGCAGCTATTGGCGGGAGATGGATGATACGCAGTATTTT. The entire variable domain, with the rest obtained from reference TRBV7-9 and TRBJ2-3, is as follows: DTGVSQNPRHKITKRGQNVTFRCDPISEHNRLYWYRQTLGQGPEFLTYFQNEAQLEKSRLLSDRFSAERPKGSFSTLEIQRTEQGDSAMYLCASSYWREMDDTQYFGPGTRLTVL.

This clonotype was counted only a few times. The chain couples TRBV19 to TRBJ2-2; D tentatively reads TRBD1 or TRBD2 (5 bases each). CDR1 and CDR2 from the germline V gene are LNHDA and SQIVND (reference sequence). This CDR3 contains 13 residues. Between the trimmed V and J ends, which lost 3 bases and 4 bases, there was a span of 6 bases. The CDR3 reads CASSIGGTGELFF. CDR3 in DNA: TGTGCCAGTAGTATTGGGGGCACCGGGGAGCTGTTTTTT.

This chain uses TRBV6-1 with TRBJ2-2, with D uncertain. The CDR3 covers 19 residues. Trimming took 4 bases from V and 5 from J, leaving 26 bases between them. Germline V gives CDR1 MNHNS, CDR2 SASEGT. DNA of the CDR3: TGTGCCAGCAGTGCTTATTGGCCCGCTGCCGCCGTCCTTACCGGGGAGCTGTTTTTT. Translating gives CASSAYWPAAAVLTGELFF.

On this clonotype itself: The final CDR3 position lacks the conserved phenylalanine or tryptophan, pointing to a likely read error. J is TRBJ2-7 and V is TRBV11-2; possibly TRBD1 for D (6 bases). The CDR3 covers 13 residues. CDR1 SGHAT and CDR2 FQNNGV come from the germline V gene. CDR3 sequence: CASSLDRSSEQYL. CDR3 coding DNA: TGTGCCAGTAGCTTAGACAGGAGTAGCGAGCAGTACCTC.

As concerns this clonotype: The junction and the germline gene differ at one end; a read error may be behind it. The rearrangement links TRBV4-1 to TRBJ1-1; 7 bases match TRBD1. Germline assignment: CDR1 MGHRA and CDR2 YSYEKL. The CDR3 is 15 residues long. CDR3 nucleotides: TGCGCCAGTAGCCAAGGGGACAGCACGAACACTGAATCTTTCTTT. Encoded protein: CASSQGDSTNTESFF.

This clonotype showed up many times. The chain carries TRBV6-1 and TRBJ1-5; tentatively, D is TRBD1 (6 bases). The CDR3 is made up of 15 amino acids. The V end was cut by 7 bases, the J end by 9 bases, with 22 bases between. From germline, CDR1 is MNHNS and CDR2 SASEGT. The CDR3 coding sequence is TGTGCCAGCACTGCCGGTCCGGGGGGCGGATGGCCCCAGCATTTT. Translation gives CASTAGPGGGWPQHF.

About this clonotype: A junction end diverges from the germline sequence, so it may reflect a read error. This sequence joins TRBV6-5 and TRBJ2-3, with TRBD1 as a possible D gene (7 bases). Germline V gene sequence: CDR1 MNHEY, CDR2 SVGAGI. CDR3 length: 16 residues. The DNA for the CDR3 is TGTCCCAGCAGAACCTCTAGCGCCAGAGGGACAGATAGGCAGTATTTT. This sequence encodes CPSRTSSARGTDRQYF.

As to this clonotype: Here the CDR3 omits its conserved ending phenylalanine or tryptophan, so a read error is the likely source. The chain recombines TRBV6-2 or TRBV6-3 with TRBJ1-5; tentatively, D is TRBD1 (5 bases). The CDR3 consists of 16 residues. The germline gives CDR1 MNHEY, CDR2 SVGEGT. The CDR3 DNA sequence: TGTGCCAGTAGTTACTCCGGGGCTAATAACAATCAGCCTCAGCATGTT. It specifies CASSYSGANNNQPQHV.

The chain is built from TRBV12-3 or TRBV12-4 and TRBJ1-4; D is undetermined. Trimming removed 3 bases at V and 17 bases at J, with 22 bases between. This CDR3 spans 14 amino acids. CDR3 loop: CASSFGGPEGKPFF. CDR3 DNA sequence: TGTGCCAGCAGTTTCGGAGGGCCCGAAGGAAAACCTTTTTTT.

This clonotype was counted at least ten times. CDR3 residues: CASSLASGGAATQYF. DNA of the CDR3: TGTGCCAGCAGCTTGGCTAGCGGGGGGGCCGCGACCCAGTACTTC. V gene TRBV5-4 combines with J gene TRBJ2-5; the match to TRBD2 covers 12 bases. The CDR3 has 15 residues. V lost 0 bases, J lost 7 bases, and 4 bases stayed unmatched. Per germline, CDR1 SGHNT and CDR2 YYREEE (reference sequence).